This T cell receptor beta chain was sequenced in a study of regulatory T cells in long-lasting Graves disease. Whole-study context: For under 3 months, newly diagnosed Graves' patients had been taking antithyroid drugs. Overall study findings and caveats: When disease was persistent, TRBV28, TRBJ1-2 and TRBJ2-5 were the favored segments.

Time point of the sample: newly diagnosed GD, antithyroid drugs for less than 3 months. PBMCs provided the RNA from which the TCR library was made. With regard to this clonotype: As yet, its antigen is unknown.

The V gene end was trimmed by 7 bases and the J gene end by 7 bases; junction bases not matched to a gene: 11. The CDR3 is 15 amino acids. Germline V gene sequence: CDR1 LNHDA, CDR2 SQIVND (reference sequence). Assembly of TCR beta libraries relied on iRepertoire HTBI primers together with Arm-PCR of CDR3 regions. TCRdb processed the multiplex PCR reads anew with MiXCR; each CDR3 protein has one entry. The sample consists of roughly 610,000 distinct CDR3 sequences, about 15% of them appearing once. These data were also reused for a study on T cells in Graves' hyperthyroidism and ophthalmopathy. This second report adds: HTBI primers were employed in a first-round RT-PCR of the TCR CDR3.

This sequence joins TRBV19 and TRBJ1-5; 9 nucleotides match TRBD1. The sample consisted of peripheral blood mononuclear cells (PBMCs), taken at new diagnosis, from a patient treated with antithyroid drugs. This TCR was sampled from a woman in her 30s with Graves disease. This CDR3 is CASTQTGTGFQPQHF. The CDR3 DNA is TGTGCCAGTACTCAAACCGGGACAGGGTTCCAGCCCCAGCATTTT.